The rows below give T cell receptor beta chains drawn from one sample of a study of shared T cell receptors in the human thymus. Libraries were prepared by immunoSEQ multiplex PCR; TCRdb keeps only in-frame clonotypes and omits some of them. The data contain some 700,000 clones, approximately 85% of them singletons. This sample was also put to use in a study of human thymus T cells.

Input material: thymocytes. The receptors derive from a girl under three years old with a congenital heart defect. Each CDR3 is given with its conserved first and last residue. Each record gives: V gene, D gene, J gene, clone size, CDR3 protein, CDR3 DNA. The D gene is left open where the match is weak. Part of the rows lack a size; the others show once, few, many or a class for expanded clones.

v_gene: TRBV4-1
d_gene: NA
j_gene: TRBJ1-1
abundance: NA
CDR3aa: CASSQASSHTEAFF
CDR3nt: TGCGCCAGCAGCCAAGCTTCTAGTCACACTGAAGCTTTCTTT

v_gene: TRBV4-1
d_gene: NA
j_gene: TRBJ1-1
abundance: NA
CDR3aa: CASRPVSALKGGESPEAFF
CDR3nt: TGCGCCAGCAGACCAGTTTCGGCCCTAAAAGGGGGGGAAAGCCCTGAAGCTTTCTTT

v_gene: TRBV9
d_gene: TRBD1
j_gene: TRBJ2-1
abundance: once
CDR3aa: CASSVVGQGWNEQFF
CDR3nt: TGTGCCAGCAGCGTAGTGGGACAGGGTTGGAATGAGCAGTTCTTC

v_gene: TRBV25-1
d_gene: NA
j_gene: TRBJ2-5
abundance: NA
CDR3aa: CASSGGSPETQYF
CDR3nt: TGTGCCAGCAGTGGAGGGTCCCCAGAGACCCAGTACTTC

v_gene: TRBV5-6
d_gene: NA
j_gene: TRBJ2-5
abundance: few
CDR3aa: CASNGGPGRETQYF
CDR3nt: TGTGCCAGCAACGGGGGGCCCGGGAGAGAGACCCAGTACTTC

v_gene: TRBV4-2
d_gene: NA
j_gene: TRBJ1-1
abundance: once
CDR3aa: CASSPTRGFHPRVSQNTEAFF
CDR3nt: TGTGCCAGCAGCCCGACAAGGGGCTTTCATCCTCGGGTGAGTCAGAACACTGAAGCTTTCTTT

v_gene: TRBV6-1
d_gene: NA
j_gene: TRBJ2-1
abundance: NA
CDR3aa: CASSEQRRISYNEQFF
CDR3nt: TGTGCCAGCAGTGAACAGCGTCGGATATCCTACAATGAGCAGTTCTTC

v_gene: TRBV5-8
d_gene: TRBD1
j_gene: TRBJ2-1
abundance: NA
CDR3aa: CASSPHEGQGLDEQFF
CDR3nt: TGTGCCAGCAGCCCCCACGAGGGACAGGGTTTAGATGAGCAGTTCTTC

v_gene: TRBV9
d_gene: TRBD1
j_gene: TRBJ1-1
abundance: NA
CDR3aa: CASSPGTGEAFF
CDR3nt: TGTGCCAGCAGCCCAGGGACAGGGGAAGCTTTCTTT

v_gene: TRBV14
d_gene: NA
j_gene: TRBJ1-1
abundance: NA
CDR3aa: CASSRPTGPAEAFF
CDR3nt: TGTGCCAGCAGCCGCCCAACAGGGCCAGCTGAAGCTTTCTTT

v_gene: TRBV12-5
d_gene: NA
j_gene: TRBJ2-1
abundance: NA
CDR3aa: CASGPEAFSYNEQFF
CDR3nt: TGTGCTAGTGGACCCGAGGCTTTCTCCTACAATGAGCAGTTCTTC

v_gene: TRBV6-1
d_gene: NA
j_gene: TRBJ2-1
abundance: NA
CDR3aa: CASRSGPIYNEQFF
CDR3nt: TGTGCCAGCAGGAGCGGTCCCATCTACAATGAGCAGTTCTTC

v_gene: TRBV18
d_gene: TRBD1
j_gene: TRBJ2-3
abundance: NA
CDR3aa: CASSATGGAADTQYF
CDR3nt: TGTGCCAGCTCAGCTACAGGGGGCGCAGCAGATACGCAGTATTTT

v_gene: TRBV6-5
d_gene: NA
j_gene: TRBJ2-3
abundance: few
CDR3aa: CASSYSLTRSPDTQYF
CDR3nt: TGTGCCAGCAGTTACTCATTAACTAGGTCTCCAGATACGCAGTATTTT

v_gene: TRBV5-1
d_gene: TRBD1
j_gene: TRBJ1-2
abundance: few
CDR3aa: CASSLGDRAENYGYTF
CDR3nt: TGCGCCAGCAGCTTGGGGGACAGGGCGGAGAACTATGGCTACACCTTC

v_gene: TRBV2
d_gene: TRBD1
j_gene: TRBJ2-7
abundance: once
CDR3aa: CASGQGGEQYF
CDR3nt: TGTGCCAGTGGACAGGGGGGCGAGCAGTACTTC

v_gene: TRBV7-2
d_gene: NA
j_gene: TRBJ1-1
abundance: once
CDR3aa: CASSLGWQGTEAFF
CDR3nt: TGTGCCAGCAGCTTAGGTTGGCAGGGCACTGAAGCTTTCTTT

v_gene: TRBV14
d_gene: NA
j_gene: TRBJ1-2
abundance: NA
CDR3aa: CASSRRPNDNYGYTF
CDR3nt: TGTGCCAGCAGCCGCAGGCCCAACGATAACTATGGCTACACCTTC

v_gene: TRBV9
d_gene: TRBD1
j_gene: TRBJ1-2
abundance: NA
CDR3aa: CASSVDRYDRGTYYGYTF
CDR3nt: TGTGCCAGCAGCGTAGATAGATATGACAGGGGAACCTACTATGGCTACACCTTC

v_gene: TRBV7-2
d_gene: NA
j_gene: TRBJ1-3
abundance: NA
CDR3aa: CASSLNPSSGNTIYF
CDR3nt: TGTGCCAGCAGCTTAAATCCCTCCTCTGGAAACACCATATATTTT

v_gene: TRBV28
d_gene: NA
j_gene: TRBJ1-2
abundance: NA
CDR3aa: CASRGRGEANYGYTF
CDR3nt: TGTGCCAGTCGGGGCAGGGGTGAGGCTAACTATGGCTACACCTTC

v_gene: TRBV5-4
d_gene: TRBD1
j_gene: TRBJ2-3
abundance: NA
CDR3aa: CASSKGQGAVTDTQYF
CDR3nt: TGTGCCAGCAGCAAGGGACAGGGGGCCGTAACAGATACGCAGTATTTT